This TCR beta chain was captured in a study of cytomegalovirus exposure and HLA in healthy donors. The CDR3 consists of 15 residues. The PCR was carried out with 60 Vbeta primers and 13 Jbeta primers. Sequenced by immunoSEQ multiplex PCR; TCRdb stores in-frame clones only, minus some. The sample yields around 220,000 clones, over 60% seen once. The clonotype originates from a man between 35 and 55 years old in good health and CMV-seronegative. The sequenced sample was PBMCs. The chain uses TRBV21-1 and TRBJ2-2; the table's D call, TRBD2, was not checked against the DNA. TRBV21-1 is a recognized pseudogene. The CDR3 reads CALYARGSQTGELFF. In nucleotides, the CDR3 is TGTGCCCTTTACGCGCGGGGGTCACAGACCGGGGAGCTGTTTTTT.